Reported below is one T cell receptor (beta chain). Its matching antigen is unknown. This specimen belongs to a study of T cell responses to AZD1222 COVID-19 vaccine. TCRdb's copy holds only in-frame clones and misses some; the assay was immunoSEQ multiplex PCR. The sample lists some 150,000 clones; about 90% were seen once. The study, taken as a whole, reports: Samples come after the peak T cell response, not at day 14. The study found vaccine-associated CD4 TCRs spanning spike, dominant at 160-218 and 743-854.

Looked up from germline, CDR1 is MNHEY and CDR2 is SVGAGI. Unmatched junction bases numbered 9, after V lost 2 bases and J lost 8 bases. The CDR3 consists of 16 residues. The material was peripheral blood, obtained on day 0 of MenACWY control vaccination. The clonotype originates from an adult in good health. The chain is built from TRBV6-5 and TRBJ1-4; 9 nucleotides agree with TRBD1. The CDR3 loop reads CASSYLPGQGAEKLFF. CDR3 coding DNA: TGTGCCAGCAGTTACCTACCGGGACAGGGAGCCGAAAAACTGTTTTTT.